The 5 T cell receptor beta chains below all came from one sample that was sequenced in a study of blood T cell repertoires in COVID-19 (TCRdb year 2020). The library was built by means of the immunoSEQ multiplex PCR assay. The table was pulled from immuneACCESS by TCRdb, which kept in-frame rearrangements only. Such tables lose some clones; where checked, under half of the loss comes from unresolved V genes, and the rest has no known cause. A total of about 240,000 clones appear in this sample, approximately 83% of them only once. The top ten hold approximately 3.5% of the sample. What was sequenced was PBMCs or T cells enriched from blood (not recorded which). The receptors come from a woman between 40 and 55 years old with acute COVID-19.

This clone was seen a handful of times. CDR3 sequence: CASSPPGQGRNEQYF. The CDR3 DNA follows: TGTGCCAGCAGTCCGCCGGGACAGGGGAGGAACGAGCAGTACTTC. The chain combines TRBV25-1 with TRBJ2-7, with TRBD1 identical over 10 bases. V shed 5 bases, J shed 5 bases, and the junction held 9 bases outside the gene matches. CDR1 and CDR2 from the germline V gene are MGHDK and SYGVNS. This CDR3 contains 15 residues.

This clone came up once. The chain uses TRBV27 and TRBJ2-7; D gene unclear. This CDR3 has 13 residues. Germline V lookup: CDR1 MNHEY, CDR2 SMNVEV (reference sequence). V was cut by 6 bases and J by 0 bases, with 9 bases left in between. The CDR3 region has the DNA TGTGCCAGCAGCCGACACAGCTCCTACGAGCAGTACTTC. It yields the protein CASSRHSSYEQYF.

This rearrangement joins TRBV7-2 to TRBJ2-6, with 8 bases aligning to TRBD1. V trimming: 4 bases; J trimming: 0 bases; junction bases outside the gene matches: 5. The CDR3 contains 17 residues. The germline gives CDR1 SGHTA, CDR2 FQGNSA. This CDR3 is CASSYGTGLSGANVLTF. Here the CDR3 DNA reads TGTGCCAGCAGCTACGGGACAGGCCTCTCTGGGGCCAACGTCCTGACTTTC.

This chain joins TRBV2 and TRBJ1-2; tentative D call: TRBD1 (5 bases). CDR1 and CDR2 from the germline V gene are SNHLY and FYNNEI. With 3 bases removed from V and 10 bases from J, the gap between germline ends came to 15 bases. This CDR3 has 13 residues. The CDR3 DNA reads as TGTGCCAGCAGTGAGGGCCGCAGGGATGACTACACCTTC. It encodes CASSEGRRDDYTF.

V usage is TRBV19 and J usage is TRBJ2-7, with TRBD2 matching 12 bases. CDR1 is LNHDA and CDR2 is SQIVND in the germline V gene (reference sequence). V lost 1 base, J lost 5 bases, and 6 bases stayed unmatched. The CDR3 has 16 residues. CDR3: CASSIGLAGDTHEQYF. DNA of the CDR3: TGTGCCAGTAGTATAGGACTAGCGGGAGATACCCACGAGCAGTACTTC.